The entry below describes one TCR beta chain. The antigen remains unidentified. The data originate from a study of long-term antiretroviral therapy in people with HIV. General study results and limits: ART-treated samples gained diversity yet remained below transplant donor controls.

Samples held about 0.95-11 million cryopreserved PBMC before DNA extraction. Samples were assayed with immunoSEQ v3.0 at survey level. Repertoires were generated with immunoSEQ multiplex PCR, while TCRdb's copy carries only in-frame clones and drops some. The sample lists about 10,000 clones, around 89% occurring once. The CDR3 length is 12 residues. Germline assignment: CDR1 SGHAT and CDR2 FQNNGV. Trimming pared 0 bases from V and 6 bases from J, leaving 5 bases between. Sequencing used unsorted PBMCs, obtained 0.2 years before starting antiretroviral therapy. This chain connects TRBV11-2 to TRBJ1-2; D uncertain. The source of this sequence is a woman in her thirties or forties with HIV. The CDR3 DNA reads as TGTGCCAGCAGCTTAGATGAAAATGGCTACACCTTC. This encodes CASSLDENGYTF.